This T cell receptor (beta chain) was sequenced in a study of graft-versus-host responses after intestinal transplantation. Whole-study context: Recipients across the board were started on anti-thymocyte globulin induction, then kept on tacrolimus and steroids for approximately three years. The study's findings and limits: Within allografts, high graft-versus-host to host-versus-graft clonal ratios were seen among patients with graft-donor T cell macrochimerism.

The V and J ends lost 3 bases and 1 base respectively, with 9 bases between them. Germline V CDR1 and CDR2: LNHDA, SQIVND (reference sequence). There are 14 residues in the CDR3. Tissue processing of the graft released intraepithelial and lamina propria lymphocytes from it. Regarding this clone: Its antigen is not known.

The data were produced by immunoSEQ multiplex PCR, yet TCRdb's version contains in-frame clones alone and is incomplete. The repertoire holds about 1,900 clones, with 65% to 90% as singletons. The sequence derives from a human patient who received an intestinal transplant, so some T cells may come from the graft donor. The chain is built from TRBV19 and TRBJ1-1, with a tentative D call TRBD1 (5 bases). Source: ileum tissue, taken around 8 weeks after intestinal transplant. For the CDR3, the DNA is TGTGCCAGTAGTATTCAGGGCAGGAACACTGAAGCTTTCTTT. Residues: CASSIQGRNTEAFF.